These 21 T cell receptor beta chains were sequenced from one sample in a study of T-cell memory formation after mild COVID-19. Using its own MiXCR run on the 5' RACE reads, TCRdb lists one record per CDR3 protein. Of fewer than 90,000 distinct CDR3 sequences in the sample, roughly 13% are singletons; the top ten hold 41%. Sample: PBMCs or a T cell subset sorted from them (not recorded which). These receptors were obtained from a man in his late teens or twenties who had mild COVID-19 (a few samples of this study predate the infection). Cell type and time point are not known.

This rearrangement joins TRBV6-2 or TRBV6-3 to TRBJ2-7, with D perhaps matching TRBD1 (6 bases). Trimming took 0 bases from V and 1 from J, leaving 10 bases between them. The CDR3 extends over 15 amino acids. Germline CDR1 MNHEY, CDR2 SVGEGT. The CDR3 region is CASSYSIDRSYEQYV. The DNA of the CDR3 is TGTGCCAGCAGTTACTCGATAGACAGGTCCTACGAGCAGTACGTC.

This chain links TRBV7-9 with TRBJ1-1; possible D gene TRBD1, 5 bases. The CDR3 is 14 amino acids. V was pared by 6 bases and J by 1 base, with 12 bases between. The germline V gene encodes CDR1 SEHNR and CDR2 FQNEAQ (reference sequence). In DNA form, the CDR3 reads TGTGCCAGCAGACCACAGGTCGGGAACACTGAAGCTTTCTTT. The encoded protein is CASRPQVGNTEAFF.

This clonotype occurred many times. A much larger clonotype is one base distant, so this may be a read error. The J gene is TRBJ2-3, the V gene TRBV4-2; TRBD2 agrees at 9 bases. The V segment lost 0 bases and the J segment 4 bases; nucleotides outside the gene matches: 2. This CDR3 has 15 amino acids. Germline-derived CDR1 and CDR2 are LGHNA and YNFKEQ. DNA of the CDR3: TGTGCCAGCAGCCAAGAGCGGGGGGGCCCAGATACGCAGTATTTT. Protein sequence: CASSQERGGPDTQYF.

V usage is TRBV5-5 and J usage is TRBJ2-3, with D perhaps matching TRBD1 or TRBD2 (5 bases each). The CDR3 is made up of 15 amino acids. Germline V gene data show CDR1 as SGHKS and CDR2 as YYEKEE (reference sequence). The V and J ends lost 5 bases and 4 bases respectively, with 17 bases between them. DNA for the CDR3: TGTGCCAGCAGACTTGACCCCCGGGGCTCAGATACGCAGTATTTT. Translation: CASRLDPRGSDTQYF.

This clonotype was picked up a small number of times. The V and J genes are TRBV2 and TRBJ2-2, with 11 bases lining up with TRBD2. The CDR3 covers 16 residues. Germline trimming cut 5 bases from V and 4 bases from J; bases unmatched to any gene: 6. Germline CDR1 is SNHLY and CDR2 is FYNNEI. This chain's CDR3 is CASSPTSGGATGELFF. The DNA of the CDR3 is TGTGCCAGCAGTCCCACTAGCGGGGGCGCCACCGGGGAGCTGTTTTTT.

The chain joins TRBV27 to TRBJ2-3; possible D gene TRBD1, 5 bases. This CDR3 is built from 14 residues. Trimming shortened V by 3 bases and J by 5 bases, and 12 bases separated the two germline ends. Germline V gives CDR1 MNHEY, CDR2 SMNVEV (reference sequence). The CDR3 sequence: CASSFLPGIDTQYF. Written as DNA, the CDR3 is TGTGCCAGCAGTTTTCTTCCAGGGATAGATACGCAGTATTTT.

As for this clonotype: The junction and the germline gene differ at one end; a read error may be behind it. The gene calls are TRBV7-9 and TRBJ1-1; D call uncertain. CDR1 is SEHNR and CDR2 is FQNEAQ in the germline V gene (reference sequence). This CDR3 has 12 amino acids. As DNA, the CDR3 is TGTGCCAGCAGCTTAGACAGACTTGAAGCTTTATTT. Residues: CASSLDRLEALF.

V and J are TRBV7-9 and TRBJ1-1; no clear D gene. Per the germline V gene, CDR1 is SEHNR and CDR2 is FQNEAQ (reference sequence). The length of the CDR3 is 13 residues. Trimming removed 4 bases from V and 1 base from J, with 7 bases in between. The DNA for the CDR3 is TGTGCCAGCAGCTCCATACCGAACACTGAAGCTTTCTTT. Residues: CASSSIPNTEAFF.

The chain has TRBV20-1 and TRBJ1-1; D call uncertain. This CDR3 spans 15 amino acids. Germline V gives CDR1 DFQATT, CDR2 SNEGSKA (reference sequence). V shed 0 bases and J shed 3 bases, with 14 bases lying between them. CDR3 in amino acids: CSARDLRASDTEAFF. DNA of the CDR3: TGCAGTGCTAGAGATCTACGGGCGTCCGACACTGAAGCTTTCTTT.

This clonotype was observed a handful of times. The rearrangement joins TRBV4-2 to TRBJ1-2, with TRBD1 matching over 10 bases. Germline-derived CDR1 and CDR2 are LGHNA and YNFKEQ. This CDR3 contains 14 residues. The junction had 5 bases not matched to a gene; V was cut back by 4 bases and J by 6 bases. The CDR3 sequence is CASSPRDRGDGYTF. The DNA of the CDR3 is TGTGCCAGCAGCCCCCGGGACAGGGGAGATGGCTACACCTTC.

The DNA of the CDR3 is TGCGCCAGCACGATGGTAGCGGACACAGATACGCAGTATTTT. Its translation: CASTMVADTDTQYF. This chain connects TRBV5-1 to TRBJ2-3; perhaps TRBD2 as D (6 bases). The V and J ends lost 6 bases and 2 bases respectively, with 13 bases between them. The CDR3 extends over 14 amino acids. Germline assignment: CDR1 SGHRS and CDR2 YFSETQ.

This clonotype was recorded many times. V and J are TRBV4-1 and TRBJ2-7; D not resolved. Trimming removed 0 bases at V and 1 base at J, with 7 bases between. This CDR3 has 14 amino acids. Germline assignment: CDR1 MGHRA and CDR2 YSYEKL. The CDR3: CASSQDRSSYEQYF. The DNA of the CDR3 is TGCGCCAGCAGCCAAGACAGGTCATCCTACGAGCAGTACTTC.

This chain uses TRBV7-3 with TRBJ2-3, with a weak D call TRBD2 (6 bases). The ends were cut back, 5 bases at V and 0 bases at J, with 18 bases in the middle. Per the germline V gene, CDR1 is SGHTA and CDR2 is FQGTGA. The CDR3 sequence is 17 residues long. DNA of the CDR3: TGTGCCAGCAGCCCCTATACCCTAGCGAGGAGCACAGATACGCAGTATTTT. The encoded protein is CASSPYTLARSTDTQYF.

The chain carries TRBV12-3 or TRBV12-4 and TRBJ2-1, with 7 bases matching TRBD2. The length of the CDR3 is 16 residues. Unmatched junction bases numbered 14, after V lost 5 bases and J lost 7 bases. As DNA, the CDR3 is TGTGCCAGCAGTACGCATGAGCGGGGAGTCTTTAATGAGCAGTTCTTC. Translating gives CASSTHERGVFNEQFF.

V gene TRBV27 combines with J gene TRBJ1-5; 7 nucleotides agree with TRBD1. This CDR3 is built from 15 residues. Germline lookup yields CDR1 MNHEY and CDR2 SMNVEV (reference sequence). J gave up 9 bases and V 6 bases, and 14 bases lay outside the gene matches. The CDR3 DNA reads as TGTGCCAGCAGAGCCGACCCAGGGGGATCCTGGCCCCAGCATTTT. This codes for CASRADPGGSWPQHF.

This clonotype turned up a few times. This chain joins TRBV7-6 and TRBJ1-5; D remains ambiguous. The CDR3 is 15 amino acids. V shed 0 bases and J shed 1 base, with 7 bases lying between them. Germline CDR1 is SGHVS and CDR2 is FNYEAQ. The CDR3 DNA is TGTGCCAGCAGCTTAGCAGTGGGCAGCAATCAGCCCCAGCATTTT. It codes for CASSLAVGSNQPQHF.

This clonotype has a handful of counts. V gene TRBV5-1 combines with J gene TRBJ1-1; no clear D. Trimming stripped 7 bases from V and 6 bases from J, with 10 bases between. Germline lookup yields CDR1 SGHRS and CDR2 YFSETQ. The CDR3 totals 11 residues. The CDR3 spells CASPDGAEAFF. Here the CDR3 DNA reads TGCGCCAGCCCCGACGGGGCTGAAGCTTTCTTT.

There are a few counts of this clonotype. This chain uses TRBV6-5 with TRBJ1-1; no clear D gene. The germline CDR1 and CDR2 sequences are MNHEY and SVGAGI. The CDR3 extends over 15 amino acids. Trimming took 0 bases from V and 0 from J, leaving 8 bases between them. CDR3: CASSYSSGVNTEAFF. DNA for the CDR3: TGTGCCAGCAGTTACTCGTCCGGGGTGAACACTGAAGCTTTCTTT.

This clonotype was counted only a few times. The CDR3 is CASSQGTGRISGEQFF. The CDR3 nucleotides are TGCGCCAGCAGCCAAGGGACAGGGCGCATTTCTGGTGAGCAGTTCTTC. The chain uses TRBV4-1 and TRBJ2-1; TRBD1 matches 8 bases. CDR3 length equals 16 residues. Germline-derived CDR1 and CDR2 are MGHRA and YSYEKL. V gave up 1 base and J gave up 9 bases; unmatched junction bases: 11.

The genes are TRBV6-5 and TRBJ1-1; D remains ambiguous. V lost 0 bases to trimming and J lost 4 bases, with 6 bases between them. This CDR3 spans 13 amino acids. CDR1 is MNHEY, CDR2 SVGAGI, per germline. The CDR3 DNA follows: TGTGCCAGCAGTTACTCGATTGCCACTGAAGCTTTCTTT. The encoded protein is CASSYSIATEAFF.

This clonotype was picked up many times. The CDR3 loop is CSVDTRELFF. CDR3 sequence (DNA): TGCAGCGTTGACACTAGGGAGCTGTTTTTT. V gene TRBV29-1 combines with J gene TRBJ2-2; D not resolved. From germline, CDR1 is SQVTM and CDR2 ANQGSEA. The CDR3 runs 10 residues. Trimming left V 3 bases short and J 9 bases short, with 5 bases between.